This T cell receptor (beta chain) was documented in a study of beta chain features in type 1 diabetes. Study background: Comparable age, gender and cell yields were observed in patients relative to healthy donors. General study points: For Type 1 diabetes patients, all four CD4+ subsets carried TCRB CDR3s that were moderately but significantly shorter.

V shed 11 bases and J 7 bases; nucleotides not matched to a gene: 11. The CDR3 is made up of 14 amino acids. The germline CDR1 and CDR2 sequences are ENHRY and SYGVKD. The study reverse transcribed the entire isolated RNA, so it sequenced expressed TCRB transcripts. Only in-frame clones appear in the TCRdb table, and some are missing; sequencing was by immunoSEQ multiplex PCR. The sample yields nearly 700,000 clones, under 15% seen once. This clone was counted between two and nine times. What it recognizes is unknown. The receptor was derived from a man between 18 and 29 years old with type 1 diabetes. The J gene is TRBJ2-2, the V gene TRBV10-3, with TRBD1 matching over 9 bases. Sequenced material: naive CD4+ T cells from blood. CDR3 sequence reads: CASGQQGAVGELFF. CDR3 nucleotide sequence: TGTGCCTCCGGGCAACAGGGGGCAGTCGGGGAGCTGTTTTTT.